Reported below is one T cell receptor beta chain. Profiling relied on immunoSEQ multiplex PCR, and the TCRdb table lists in-frame clones only, not all of them. The sample yields some 120,000 clones, around nine tenths seen once. The J segment lost 3 bases and the V segment lost 5 bases, leaving 8 bases of the junction unmatched. CDR3 length: 15 residues. From germline, CDR1 is LNHNV and CDR2 YYDKDF (reference sequence). The data originate from a study of control samples from healthy donors and cancer patients. The rearrangement uses TRBV15 and TRBJ1-2, with 8 bases fitting TRBD1. The source of this sequence is a young man in good health. The specimen sequenced was blood. CDR3 DNA sequence: TGTGCCACCAGCCTTCGGACAGGGAATGACTATGGCTACACCTTC. Protein sequence: CATSLRTGNDYGYTF.